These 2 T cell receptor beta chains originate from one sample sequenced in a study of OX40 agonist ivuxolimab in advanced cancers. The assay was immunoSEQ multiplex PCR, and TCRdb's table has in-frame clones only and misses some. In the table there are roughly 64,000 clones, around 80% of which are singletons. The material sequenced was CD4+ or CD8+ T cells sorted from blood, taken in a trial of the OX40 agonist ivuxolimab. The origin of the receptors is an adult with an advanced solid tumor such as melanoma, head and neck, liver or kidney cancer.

The CDR3 loop is CAWRGTGGNSPLHF. In DNA, the CDR3 is TGTGCCTGGAGGGGGACAGGGGGTAATTCACCCCTCCACTTT. V and J are TRBV30 and TRBJ1-6; 11 bases are a match to TRBD1. The germline CDR1 and CDR2 sequences are GTSNPN and SVGIG (reference sequence). The CDR3 loop spans 14 amino acids. V shed 3 bases and J 6 bases; nucleotides not matched to a gene: 1.

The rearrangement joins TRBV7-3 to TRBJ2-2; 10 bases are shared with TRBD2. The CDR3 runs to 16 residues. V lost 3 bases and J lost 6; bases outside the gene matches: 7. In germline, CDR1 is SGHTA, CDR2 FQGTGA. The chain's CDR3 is CASSLFASGSPGELFF. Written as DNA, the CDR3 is TGTGCCAGCAGCTTGTTCGCTAGCGGGAGTCCCGGGGAGCTGTTTTTT.